This T cell receptor beta chain was documented in a study of T cell repertoires in aging, cancer and after chemotherapy. General study points: Median generation probability rose over the chemotherapy interval in each cancer cohort, suggesting rebound thymic output. Compared with age-matched healthy donors, untreated hematological or solid cancer patients showed higher blood TCR clonality.

Peripheral blood genomic DNA, not sorted cells or RNA, was the template. CDR3 size: 15 residues. The V gene end was trimmed by 5 bases and the J gene end by 6 bases; junction bases not matched to a gene: 11. Germline V gene lookup returns CDR1 SGDLS and CDR2 YYNGEE. TRB rearrangements spanning V, D and J were amplified using mixed TRB-A/B primers. One entry per CDR3 protein, called by TCRdb with MiXCR from the multiplex PCR reads. The sample has more than 9,000 distinct CDR3 sequences, around 44% seen once; the top ten hold roughly 1.5%. This clonotype was counted only a few times. Antigen unknown. What was sequenced was blood. V and J are TRBV9 and TRBJ2-3; TRBD2 matches 8 bases. The origin of this receptor is a human donor in good health. DNA for the CDR3: TGTGCCAGCAGTGAAGCCGGGAGGGGGGCTGATACGCAGTATTTT. Encoded protein: CASSEAGRGADTQYF.